This T cell receptor beta chain stems from a study of blood T cell repertoires in COVID-19 (TCRdb year 2020). Regarding the study in general: Collaborator samples came from the United States, Italy and Spain and covered acute and convalescent phases of COVID-19. The samples were drawn from two sources: the first 160 participants of the ongoing ImmuneRACE study, and about 1,300 subjects contributed by 6 global collaborators. The sample metadata nearly always contained a de-identified subject ID, COVID-19 status, age in years and sex. The prospective study material was composed of cDNA or gDNA derived from T cells, B-cell-depleted T cells, or PBMCs. The dataset comprised deeply sampled blood TCRbeta repertoires from subjects exposed to, actively infected with, or recovered from COVID-19. Where available, HLA class I and class II types were obtained from metadata supplied by the sample provider rather than from assay-based typing. A freely available public database, intended as a resource for researchers studying the immune response to SARS-CoV-2, is where the repertoires were released. What the work shows at the level of the full study, not this receptor alone: The amount of clinical and demographic metadata varied by source and participant and was provided uncurated.

The collaborating institutions used their own protocols to collect whole blood in K2EDTA tubes. For TCRbeta analysis, collaborators shipped samples in one of three forms: frozen whole blood, isolated PBMCs, or DNA extracted from either of those sample types. As regards this clone: Its antigen remains unidentified. Base qualities are missing; no much larger clone stands one base away.

V lost 3 bases and J lost 7 bases; the stretch between them is 7 bases long. From a lookup of the germline V gene (reference sequence), CDR1 and CDR2 are PRHDT and FYEKMQ. The CDR3 numbers 12 residues from cysteine through phenylalanine. CDR3 DNA is the only sequence kept; it has 36 bases, read in frame from the first base. TCRbeta CDR3 regions were amplified from genomic DNA by means of the immunoSEQ Assay, a bias-controlled multiplex PCR. In the source study's methods: Within the assay, amplification of reference gene primers was used to estimate how many nucleated cells each sample contained. To quantify the absolute abundance of each unique TCRbeta CDR3 rearrangement, sequence reads were collapsed and filtered. For each sample, productive Simpson clonality was calculated by taking the square root of Simpson's diversity index across productive rearrangements. TCRdb took over this immuneACCESS table, retaining in-frame rearrangements with V and J assigned. Such tables are incomplete; in checked studies, under half of the missing clones stem from an unresolved V gene, and the remainder is unexplained. The V and J calls and clone size were taken over from that table, and D and trimming were inferred from the DNA. For this sample there are about 190,000 clones; around 80% appear just once. The ten largest make up 15% to 20% of the sample.

The sequence was collected from a human donor in a cohort sampled during active COVID-19. The sample consisted of peripheral blood. The sequence links TRBV13 to TRBJ2-4; no D segment can be confidently identified. The CDR3 amino acid sequence is: CASSFPGNIQYF. The sequence in DNA is TGTGCCAGCAGCTTCCCCGGGAACATTCAGTACTTC.